This TCR beta chain was identified in a study of OX40 agonist ivuxolimab in advanced cancers. Using immunoSEQ multiplex PCR, the repertoire was profiled, and TCRdb retains in-frame clones only, with some absent. This table has around 100,000 clones, nearly 90% appearing once. The CDR3 sequence is 14 residues long. Trimming took 6 bases from V and 10 from J; bases not matched to a gene: 7. The germline V gene encodes CDR1 WSHSY and CDR2 SAAADI. Autoimmune disease history or systemic immunosuppression led to patient exclusion. Material: CD4+ or CD8+ T cells sorted from blood, obtained in a trial of the OX40 agonist ivuxolimab. V is TRBV10-2 and J is TRBJ1-6, with TRBD1 matching 9 bases. The TCR was taken from an adult with an advanced solid tumor such as melanoma, head and neck, liver or kidney cancer. As DNA, the CDR3 is TGCGCCAGCAGCCAGGGACAGGGAAAGTCACCCCTCCACTTT. It yields the protein CASSQGQGKSPLHF.